This T cell receptor beta chain was recorded in a study of OX40 agonist ivuxolimab in advanced cancers. Study information: Six ivuxolimab dose levels, 0.01 to 10 mg/kg, were given intravenously every 2 weeks. Partial responses were observed in three patients, of whom one had hepatocellular carcinoma and two had cutaneous melanoma.

TCRdb's table, derived via immunoSEQ multiplex PCR, lists solely in-frame clones and lacks some. The sample records about 55,000 clones, roughly nine tenths being singletons. The sample in question was CD4+ or CD8+ T cells sorted from blood, obtained in a trial of the OX40 agonist ivuxolimab. The receptor's source is an adult with an advanced solid tumor such as melanoma, head and neck, liver or kidney cancer.

In nucleotides, the CDR3 is TGTGCCACCCAGGGGGTTCAAGCAGATACGCAGTATTTT. Its protein product is CATQGVQADTQYF. The V gene is TRBV28, the J gene TRBJ2-3; 7 nucleotides agree with TRBD1. Germline V gives CDR1 MDHEN, CDR2 SYDVKM. Trimming took 10 bases from V and 4 from J; bases not matched to a gene: 8. This CDR3 is built from 13 residues.